This TCR beta chain stems from a study of tumor-infiltrating lymphocytes in localized non-small cell lung cancer. Study-wide points: Not all patients were TCR sequenced, owing to tissue quantity. Tumor T-cell fraction was not associated with recurrence-free survival.

Germline-derived CDR1 and CDR2 are SGHDT and YYEEEE. The CDR3 is made up of 17 amino acids. Unmatched junction bases numbered 10, after V lost 3 bases and J lost 1 base. This clone was counted a few times. Antigen specificity is unknown. TCRdb's copy holds only in-frame clones and misses some; the assay was immunoSEQ multiplex PCR. The data contain some 15,000 clones, around 78% of them seen just once; the ten biggest clones take up 4% to 5%. Sequencing input: lung tumor tissue. V is TRBV5-6 and J is TRBJ1-1; the match to TRBD1 covers 9 bases. This TCR derives from a human donor with non-small cell lung cancer. The DNA for the CDR3 is TGTGCCAGCAGCTCTCCGGGACAGGGAATCTGGAACACTGAAGCTTTCTTT. It encodes CASSSPGQGIWNTEAFF.